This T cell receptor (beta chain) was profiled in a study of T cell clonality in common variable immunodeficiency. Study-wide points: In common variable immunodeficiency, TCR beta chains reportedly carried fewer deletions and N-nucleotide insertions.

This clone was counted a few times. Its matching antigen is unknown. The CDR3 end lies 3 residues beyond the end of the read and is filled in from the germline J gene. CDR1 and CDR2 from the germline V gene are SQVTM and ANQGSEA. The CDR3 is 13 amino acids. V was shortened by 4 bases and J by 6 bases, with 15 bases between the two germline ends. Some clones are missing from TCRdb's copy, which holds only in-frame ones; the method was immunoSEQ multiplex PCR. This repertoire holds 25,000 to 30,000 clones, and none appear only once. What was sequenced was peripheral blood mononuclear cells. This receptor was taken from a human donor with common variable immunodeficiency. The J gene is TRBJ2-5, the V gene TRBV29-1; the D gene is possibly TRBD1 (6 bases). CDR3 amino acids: CSVASTGSQTQYF. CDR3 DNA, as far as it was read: TGCAGCGTTGCAAGCACAGGGTCTCAGACC. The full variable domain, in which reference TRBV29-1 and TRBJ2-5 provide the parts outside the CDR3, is SAVISQKPSRDICQRGTSLTIQCQVDSQVTMMFWYRQQPGQSLTLIATANQGSEATYESGFVIDKFPISRPNLTFSTLTVSNMSPEDSSIYLCSVASTGSQTQYFGPGTRLLVL.